This TCR beta chain was recovered during a study of T cells in Graves' hyperthyroidism and ophthalmopathy. Study conclusions and caveats: Most thyroid clonotypes expanded above 0.001 appeared in blood too. Ophthalmopathy prediction by the model preceded onset by a median roughly 6 months.

Exclusions: uncontrolled infection, other autoimmune disease, pregnancy, lactation. On the basis of clinical symptoms, serum thyroxine and TRAb, thyroid ultrasound and orbital computed tomography, diagnoses were made. Germline V lookup: CDR1 KGHSH, CDR2 LQKENI. V lost 6 bases, J lost 5 bases, and 8 bases lay in between. This CDR3 has 13 amino acids. Researchers took RNA transcripts and amplified the TCR beta CDR3 regions from them. First-round RT-PCR of the TCR CDR3 relied on the HTBI primer set. TCRdb used MiXCR to reprocess the multiplex PCR reads, holding one entry per CDR3 protein. The sample holds hundreds of thousands of distinct CDR3 sequences, about 15% seen once. As to this clonotype: Its antigen is currently unknown.

The genes are TRBV18 and TRBJ1-6; no reliable D call. Sequenced material: blood. The TCR sequence derives from a woman between 18 and 30 years old with Graves' ophthalmopathy. The CDR3 region has the DNA TGTGCCAGCTCTCGCGACAATAATTCACCCCTCCACTTT. It yields the protein CASSRDNNSPLHF.